Below are 19 T cell receptor beta chains sequenced from a single sample in a study of T cells after yellow fever vaccination. A single record per CDR3 protein comes from TCRdb applying MiXCR to the 5' RACE reads. Of hundreds of thousands of distinct CDR3 sequences listed, approximately 13% are singletons. Here the sequenced sample was PBMCs, taken on the day of the yellow fever booster vaccination. These receptors were collected from a man aged 25 to 45 who received the YFV17D yellow fever vaccine.

The chain employs TRBV28 and TRBJ2-1; D may be TRBD2 (6 bases). The CDR3 extends over 15 amino acids. CDR1 is MDHEN, CDR2 SYDVKM, per germline. V was clipped by 4 bases and J by 3 bases, with 13 bases between them. The CDR3 DNA sequence: TGTGCCAGCAGTTCCCCGGGGGACGTCTACAATGAGCAGTTCTTC. This encodes CASSSPGDVYNEQFF. Looking up the rest from reference TRBV28 and TRBJ2-1 gives the full variable domain: DVKVTQSSRYLVKRTGEKVFLECVQDMDHENMFWYRQDPGLGLRLIYFSYDVKMKEKGDIPEGYSVSREKKERFSLILESASTNQTSMYLCASSSPGDVYNEQFFGPGTRLTVL.

The rearrangement links TRBV21-1 to TRBJ2-4. TRBV21-1 is flagged as a pseudogene. This CDR3 spans 9 amino acids. The CDR3 is CASINIQYF. CDR3 bases: TGTGCCAGCATAAACATTCAGTACTTC.

This clonotype was counted between two and nine times. The V and J genes are TRBV20-1 and TRBJ2-1, with TRBD2 as a possible D gene (6 bases). CDR3 size: 14 residues. The germline V gene has CDR1 DFQATT and CDR2 SNEGSKA (reference sequence). Between the trimmed V and J ends, which lost 5 bases and 7 bases, there was a span of 18 bases. CDR3 DNA: TGCAGTGCTCTTGGGACTGGTTTGGCTAATGAGCAGTTCTTC. Residues: CSALGTGLANEQFF.

The V gene is TRBV28, the J gene TRBJ1-5; possible D gene TRBD1, 5 bases. The V end was cut by 0 bases, the J end by 6 bases, with 15 bases between. This CDR3 spans 16 amino acids. Germline V gives CDR1 MDHEN, CDR2 SYDVKM. This CDR3 reads CASSLWGGEGGQPQHF. CDR3 nucleotide sequence: TGTGCCAGCAGTTTATGGGGAGGGGAGGGTGGTCAGCCCCAGCATTTT.

This clonotype came up a few times. The genes are TRBV7-2 and TRBJ2-1; D gene ambiguous. The CDR3 has 14 residues. V was trimmed by 1 base and J by 7 bases, leaving 11 bases between them. Germline V gives CDR1 SGHTA, CDR2 FQGNSA. The CDR3 DNA reads TGTGCCAGCAGCTTAGACCAAAATGTAAATGAGCAGTTCTTC. This encodes CASSLDQNVNEQFF.

The chain joins TRBV15 to TRBJ1-2; D not resolved. V lost 5 bases and J lost 6, with 16 bases in between. The CDR3 is made up of 14 amino acids. Germline loops: CDR1 LNHNV, CDR2 YYDKDF (reference sequence). CDR3 sequence reads: CATSPREGSNGYTF. The DNA of the CDR3 is TGTGCCACCAGCCCCCGCGAAGGGTCCAATGGCTACACCTTC.

The chain links TRBV5-6 to TRBJ2-7; perhaps TRBD1 as D (5 bases). Germline V gives CDR1 SGHDT, CDR2 YYEEEE. The CDR3 is 14 residues long. Trimming took 8 bases from V and 2 from J, leaving 17 bases between them. The CDR3 nucleotides are TGTGCCAGGGGCCCCAGGGTTCTCCCCTACGAGCAGTACTTC. The encoded protein is CARGPRVLPYEQYF. The variable domain in full, completed from reference TRBV5-6 and TRBJ2-7, reads DAGVTQSPTHLIKTRGQQVTLRCSPKSGHDTVSWYQQALGQGPQFIFQYYEEEERQRGNFPDRFSGHQFPNYSSELNVNALLLGDSALYLCARGPRVLPYEQYFGPGTRLTVT.

The rearrangement uses TRBV18 and TRBJ2-6; 7 bases are a match to TRBD1. This CDR3 region has 16 residues. V shed 0 bases, J shed 2 bases, and the junction held 1 base outside the gene matches. Germline V gene lookup returns CDR1 KGHSH and CDR2 LQKENI. The CDR3 DNA reads TGTGCCAGCTCACCACCGGGACAGACTGGGGCCAACGTCCTGACTTTC. Translating gives CASSPPGQTGANVLTF.

This clonotype was observed many times. The chain joins TRBV6-2 or TRBV6-3 to TRBJ2-3; 13 bases fit TRBD2. Germline loops: CDR1 MNHEY, CDR2 SVGEGT. After removal of 5 bases from V and 4 bases from J, the junction contained 3 bases not matched to a gene. The CDR3 is 15 residues long. CDR3 sequence reads: CASSTGLAGADTQYF. CDR3 DNA sequence: TGTGCCAGCAGTACTGGACTAGCGGGAGCAGATACGCAGTATTTT.

The chain links TRBV30 to TRBJ1-3, with 8 bases lining up with TRBD1. CDR3 length equals 11 residues. CDR1 and CDR2 (germline): GTSNPN, SVGIG (reference sequence). Unmatched junction bases numbered 0, after V lost 4 bases and J lost 7 bases. The CDR3: CAWTGGNTIYF. For the CDR3, the DNA is TGTGCCTGGACAGGGGGCAACACCATATATTTT.

This clonotype was seen a handful of times. This chain joins TRBV7-9 and TRBJ1-3, with unresolved D. Germline V gene lookup returns CDR1 SEHNR and CDR2 FQNEAQ (reference sequence). Trimming pared 1 base from V and 3 bases from J, leaving 13 bases between. This CDR3 region has 16 residues. CDR3 in amino acids: CASSLERGSVGNTIYF. CDR3 DNA sequence: TGTGCCAGCAGCTTAGAACGGGGATCGGTTGGAAACACCATATATTTT.

This clonotype appeared a few times. The chain employs TRBV7-9 and TRBJ2-3, with 8 bases matching TRBD2. Losses at the gene ends were 3 bases for V and 0 bases for J; bases not matched to a gene: 5. Germline-derived CDR1 and CDR2 are SEHNR and FQNEAQ (reference sequence). This CDR3 has 16 amino acids. The DNA of the CDR3 is TGTGCCAGCAGCTTCCACACTAGCGGTAGCACAGATACGCAGTATTTT. It encodes CASSFHTSGSTDTQYF.

The V call is TRBV5-1, the J call TRBJ2-5, with 14 bases that match TRBD2. Germline V gene data show CDR1 as SGHRS and CDR2 as YFSETQ. After removal of 0 bases from V and 6 bases from J, the junction contained 4 bases not matched to a gene. The CDR3 loop spans 16 amino acids. The CDR3 DNA sequence: TGCGCCAGCAGCTTGGGACTAGCGGGAGGGCAAAAGACCCAGTACTTC. It specifies CASSLGLAGGQKTQYF.

The chain carries TRBV7-2 and TRBJ2-3, with 14 bases identical to TRBD2. This CDR3 spans 17 amino acids. Looked up from germline, CDR1 is SGHTA and CDR2 is FQGNSA. V shed 0 bases, J shed 4 bases, and the junction held 3 bases outside the gene matches. This CDR3 is CASSLAGTSGSADTQYF. CDR3 nucleotides: TGTGCCAGCAGCTTAGCAGGGACTAGCGGGAGTGCAGATACGCAGTATTTT.

Points on this clonotype: A junction boundary mismatches the germline segment, possibly from a read error. The J gene is TRBJ2-7, the V gene TRBV6-5, with D perhaps matching TRBD1 or TRBD2 (5 bases each). Looked up from germline, CDR1 is MNHEY and CDR2 is SVGAGI. This CDR3 is 14 amino acids long. This chain's CDR3 is CASSSGTGTYEQHF. CDR3 coding DNA: TGTGCCAGCAGTTCCGGGACCGGGACCTACGAGCAGCACTTC.

Details on this clonotype: A much more abundant neighbour one base away suggests this may be a read error. V usage is TRBV20-1 and J usage is TRBJ2-1; TRBD2 might be the D (5 bases). Germline loops: CDR1 DFQATT, CDR2 SNEGSKA (reference sequence). This CDR3 spans 17 amino acids. CDR3 loop: CCARFPSGLVGYNEQFF. CDR3 bases: TGCTGTGCTAGGTTCCCAAGCGGCCTAGTCGGGTACAATGAGCAGTTCTTC.

The V call is TRBV29-1, the J call TRBJ1-2; TRBD1 aligns across 9 bases. V was pared by 0 bases and J by 2 bases, with 7 bases of the junction left unmatched. Germline V gene sequence: CDR1 SQVTM, CDR2 ANQGSEA. The CDR3 is 16 residues long. The CDR3 DNA follows: TGCAGCGTTGAAGATCTAGGGGACAGGGAGAACTATGGCTACACCTTC. Translation: CSVEDLGDRENYGYTF. Complete variable domain (other parts from reference TRBV29-1 and TRBJ1-2): SAVISQKPSRDICQRGTSLTIQCQVDSQVTMMFWYRQQPGQSLTLIATANQGSEATYESGFVIDKFPISRPNLTFSTLTVSNMSPEDSSIYLCSVEDLGDRENYGYTFGSGTRLTVV.

V usage is TRBV20-1 and J usage is TRBJ2-1, with 10 bases aligning to TRBD1. The CDR3 is 15 amino acids. V lost 2 bases to trimming and J lost 5 bases; unmatched junction nucleotides: 6. Germline V gene data show CDR1 as DFQATT and CDR2 as SNEGSKA (reference sequence). CDR3 residues: CSARPRDRGHNEQFF. CDR3 coding DNA: TGCAGTGCTAGACCCCGGGACAGGGGCCACAATGAGCAGTTCTTC.

This clonotype was counted only a few times. This chain uses TRBV3-1 with TRBJ2-5, with D perhaps matching TRBD2 (5 bases). Trimming took 7 bases from V and 13 from J, leaving 19 bases between them. Germline V lookup: CDR1 LGHDT, CDR2 YNNKEL (reference sequence). CDR3 size: 12 residues. CDR3 nucleotides: TGTGCCAGCAACCTCCCCGGAGCGGTGCGGTACTTC. Its protein product is CASNLPGAVRYF.